This is a list of T cell receptor beta chains from one sample in a study of beta chain features in type 1 diabetes. Here immunoSEQ multiplex PCR was the method, and the copy in TCRdb shows in-frame clones only, minus some. The sample yields under 350,000 clones, 8% seen once. The sequenced sample was central memory CD4+ T cells from blood. Every receptor here comes from a woman aged 18-29 years in good health. The CDR3 runs from the conserved cysteine through the conserved F or W. A D gene is named only where the DNA matches it firmly. The size of a clone is reported for some rows only, either as once, few or many, or as a class for expanded clones.

V	J	size	D	CDR3	DNA
TRBV7-9	TRBJ2-7	-	-	CASSLDQGTQGYF	TGTGCCAGCAGCTTAGATCAGGGCACGCAAGGGTACTTC
TRBV5-1	TRBJ2-5	few	-	CASSLANAGGEETQYF	TGCGCCAGCAGCTTGGCCAATGCCGGAGGGGAAGAGACCCAGTACTTC
TRBV6-1	TRBJ2-7	few	-	CASSGNPGEQYF	TGTGCCAGCAGTGGTAACCCCGGGGAGCAGTACTTC
TRBV6-6	TRBJ1-5	few	-	CASSRGRYSNQPQHF	TGTGCCAGCAGTAGGGGACGGTATAGCAATCAGCCCCAGCATTTT
TRBV15	TRBJ2-3	-	TRBD1	CATSGGQHTDTQYF	TGTGCCACCAGCGGGGGACAGCACACAGATACGCAGTATTTT
TRBV7-2	TRBJ2-1	-	-	CASSLSHGHEQFF	TGTGCCAGCAGCTTAAGCCACGGACATGAGCAGTTCTTC
TRBV7-8	TRBJ2-7	few	-	CASSQQQGYEQYF	TGTGCCAGCAGCCAACAACAGGGCTACGAGCAGTACTTC
TRBV5-6	TRBJ2-3	-	-	CASSKDWTTDTQYF	TGTGCCAGCAGCAAGGATTGGACCACAGATACGCAGTATTTT
TRBV11-2	TRBJ1-1	few	-	CASSFQGSTEAFF	TGTGCCAGCAGCTTCCAAGGGAGCACTGAAGCTTTCTTT
TRBV30	TRBJ1-1	-	-	CAWRGRNTEAFF	TGTGCCTGGAGGGGAAGGAACACTGAAGCTTTCTTT
TRBV28	TRBJ2-5	-	TRBD2	CASSLRGAQKETQYF	TGTGCCAGCAGTTTGCGGGGGGCGCAGAAAGAGACCCAGTACTTC
TRBV2	TRBJ2-1	few	TRBD2	CASSQTSGGAMVQFF	TGTGCCAGCAGTCAAACTAGCGGGGGGGCCATGGTGCAGTTCTTC
TRBV7-2	TRBJ1-5	few	-	CASSLEYGYSNQPQHF	TGTGCCAGCAGCTTAGAGTACGGATATAGCAATCAGCCCCAGCATTTT
TRBV5-1	TRBJ2-1	-	-	CASSLESVVYNEQFF	TGCGCCAGCAGCTTGGAGTCAGTGGTTTACAATGAGCAGTTCTTC
TRBV5-6	TRBJ2-3	few	-	CASSIYRISDTQYF	TGTGCCAGCAGCATTTACAGGATCTCGGATACGCAGTATTTT
TRBV19	TRBJ2-3	few	-	CASSKGRSTDTQYF	TGTGCCAGTAGTAAGGGGCGCAGCACAGATACGCAGTATTTT
TRBV6-5	TRBJ2-3	-	-	CASSRLATDTQYF	TGTGCCAGCAGTCGACTTGCGACAGATACGCAGTATTTT
TRBV5-4	TRBJ1-4	-	-	CASSHRDREKLFF	TGTGCCAGCAGCCATCGGGACCGTGAAAAACTGTTTTTT
TRBV2	TRBJ1-1	-	-	CASSEARGLRNTEAFF	TGTGCCAGCAGTGAAGCGCGTGGGTTGCGGAACACTGAAGCTTTCTTT
TRBV4-1	TRBJ1-2	-	-	CASSQAGTFYGYTF	TGCGCCAGCAGCCAAGCCGGGACCTTCTATGGCTACACCTTC
TRBV11-3	TRBJ2-7	-	-	CASTPHGGGPYEQYF	TGTGCCAGCACCCCTCACGGCGGTGGACCCTACGAGCAGTACTTC
TRBV18	TRBJ2-3	few	-	CASSSRGEGTDTQYF	TGTGCCAGCTCCTCCCGAGGGGAAGGCACAGATACGCAGTATTTT
TRBV7-3	TRBJ2-3	few	-	CASSPSSPTDTQYF	TGTGCCAGCAGCCCCAGCTCGCCCACAGATACGCAGTATTTT
TRBV6-5	TRBJ1-6	few	TRBD1	CASSYGQGAGSPLHF	TGTGCCAGCAGTTACGGGCAGGGGGCAGGATCACCCCTCCACTTT
TRBV5-6	TRBJ1-5	few	-	CASSFRQGNQPQHF	TGTGCCAGCAGCTTTCGGCAGGGGAATCAGCCCCAGCATTTT
TRBV7-3	TRBJ1-1	few	-	CASSIGTPPNEAFF	TGTGCCAGCAGCATTGGGACTCCTCCAAATGAAGCTTTCTTT
TRBV5-6	TRBJ2-7	-	-	CASSLTDRSYEQYF	TGTGCCAGCAGCTTGACAGACAGGAGCTACGAGCAGTACTTC
TRBV2	TRBJ1-2	many	-	CASSEQGLGYGYTF	TGTGCCAGCAGTGAACAGGGGTTAGGCTATGGCTACACCTTC
TRBV6-5	TRBJ2-7	-	-	CASWSRDTDPYEQYF	TGTGCCAGCTGGAGCCGGGACACCGACCCCTACGAGCAGTACTTC
TRBV29-1	TRBJ2-1	few	TRBD2	CSVGTSGIDEQFF	TGCAGCGTTGGGACTAGCGGGATTGATGAGCAGTTCTTC
TRBV5-4	TRBJ2-5	few	-	CASSTGPETQYF	TGTGCCAGCAGCACGGGGCCGGAGACCCAGTACTTC
TRBV7-2	TRBJ1-2	-	TRBD1	CASSTGGARYGYTF	TGTGCCAGCAGCACAGGGGGCGCGCGGTATGGCTACACCTTC
TRBV6-5	TRBJ2-4	few	-	CASRDVSDYKNIQYF	TGTGCCAGCAGAGACGTGTCTGACTACAAAAACATTCAGTACTTC